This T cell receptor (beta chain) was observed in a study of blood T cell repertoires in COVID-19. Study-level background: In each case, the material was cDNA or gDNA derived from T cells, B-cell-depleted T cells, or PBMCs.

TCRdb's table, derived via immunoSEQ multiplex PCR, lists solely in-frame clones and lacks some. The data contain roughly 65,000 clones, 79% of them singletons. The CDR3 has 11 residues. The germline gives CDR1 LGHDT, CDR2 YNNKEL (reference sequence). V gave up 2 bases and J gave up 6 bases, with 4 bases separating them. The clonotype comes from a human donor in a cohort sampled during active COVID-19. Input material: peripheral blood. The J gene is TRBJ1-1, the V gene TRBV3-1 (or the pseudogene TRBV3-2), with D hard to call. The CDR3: CASSQLAEAFF. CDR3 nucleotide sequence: TGTGCCAGCAGCCAATTAGCTGAAGCTTTCTTT.